Each of the 11 T cell receptor beta chains below was sequenced from the same sample in a study of T cells in Graves' hyperthyroidism and ophthalmopathy. TCR beta CDR3 sequences were amplified from RNA transcripts. The HTBI primer set drove a first-round RT-PCR of the TCR CDR3. TCRdb re-derived calls from the multiplex PCR reads in MiXCR, one entry per CDR3 protein. Seen here are hundreds of thousands of distinct CDR3 sequences, roughly 15% observed once, and the top ten hold approximately 15%. The sample comprised blood. These TCRs come from a woman in her thirties or forties with Graves' hyperthyroidism.

This clonotype has more than one count but fewer than ten. The chain is built from TRBV6-5 and TRBJ1-5, with no clear D. Germline V gene sequence: CDR1 MNHEY, CDR2 SVGAGI. The CDR3 extends over 14 amino acids. The V and J ends lost 1 base and 6 bases respectively, with 10 bases between them. The CDR3 DNA reads TGTGCCAGCAGTTACTATGTTTCAGGTCAGCCCCAGCATTTT. Translated, it gives CASSYYVSGQPQHF.

V usage is TRBV27 and J usage is TRBJ2-5, with TRBD2 identical over 7 bases. This CDR3 has 13 residues. CDR1 MNHEY and CDR2 SMNVEV come from the germline V gene (reference sequence). V lost 5 bases to trimming and J lost 7 bases; unmatched junction nucleotides: 7. The CDR3 sequence: CASSAGEGRTQYF. DNA of the CDR3: TGTGCCAGCAGTGCGGGAGAGGGGCGGACCCAGTACTTC.

This clonotype was counted a few times. The chain carries TRBV4-1 and TRBJ2-2; D is undetermined. The CDR3 length is 12 residues. Germline V gives CDR1 MGHRA, CDR2 YSYEKL. V was trimmed by 4 bases and J by 6 bases, leaving 6 bases between them. CDR3 sequence (DNA): TGCGCCAGCAGCCCTCAACCCGGGGAGCTGTTTTTT. Its translation is CASSPQPGELFF.

This clonotype was counted between two and nine times. V and J are TRBV19 and TRBJ2-3; D is possibly TRBD1 or TRBD2 (5 bases each). V shed 0 bases and J shed 4 bases, with 11 bases lying between them. Germline loops: CDR1 LNHDA, CDR2 SQIVND (reference sequence). The CDR3 runs to 15 residues. The CDR3, as DNA: TGTGCCAGTAGTATAGACCCAGGGCGGGCAGATACGCAGTATTTT. Its translation: CASSIDPGRADTQYF.

This clonotype has at least ten counts. V usage is TRBV11-2 and J usage is TRBJ2-7; 12 bases are a match to TRBD2. The V and J ends lost 3 bases and 4 bases, in that order; junction bases with no gene match: 7. This CDR3 spans 16 amino acids. Germline V CDR1 and CDR2: SGHAT, FQNNGV. The CDR3 is CASSFHLAGGAYEQYF. CDR3 sequence (DNA): TGTGCCAGCAGCTTTCACCTAGCGGGAGGGGCGTACGAGCAGTACTTC.

This clonotype has more than one count but fewer than ten. The chain couples TRBV6-2 or TRBV6-3 to TRBJ1-1, with D unresolved. The germline gives CDR1 MNHEY, CDR2 SVGEGT. The length of the CDR3 is 14 residues. V was pared by 5 bases and J by 1 base, with 11 bases between. The CDR3 sequence is CASSLGIENTEAFF. The CDR3 coding sequence is TGTGCCAGCAGTCTGGGTATAGAGAACACTGAAGCTTTCTTT.

This clonotype came up a few times. The V gene is TRBV3-1, the J gene TRBJ2-1; TRBD2 aligns across 7 bases. This CDR3 is built from 16 residues. Germline assignment: CDR1 LGHDT and CDR2 YNNKEL (reference sequence). V dropped 1 base and J dropped 3; count of bases not matched to a gene: 6. The CDR3 DNA follows: TGTGCCAGCAGCCAAGGGGTCCCTAGCGGCTACAATGAGCAGTTCTTC. This translates into CASSQGVPSGYNEQFF.

The V gene is TRBV5-1, the J gene TRBJ2-7; D unclear. Trimming cost V 0 bases and J 7 bases, with 14 bases left between them. The length of the CDR3 is 14 residues. Looked up from germline, CDR1 is SGHRS and CDR2 is YFSETQ. CDR3 sequence (DNA): TGCGCCAGCAGCTTGGCACAGCAAGGTCGTGAGCAGTACTTC. It yields the protein CASSLAQQGREQYF.

The V call is TRBV27, the J call TRBJ1-4; D is perhaps TRBD1 (5 bases). Between the trimmed V and J ends, which lost 5 bases and 5 bases, there was a span of 15 bases. The CDR3 contains 15 residues. Germline CDR1 reads MNHEY; CDR2 reads SMNVEV (reference sequence). CDR3: CASSRRDLGNEKLFF. The CDR3 DNA follows: TGTGCCAGCAGTCGTAGGGACTTGGGGAATGAAAAACTGTTTTTT. The full variable domain, rest sourced from reference TRBV27 and TRBJ1-4, is EAQVTQNPRYLITVTGKKLTVTCSQNMNHEYMSWYRQDPGLGLRQIYYSMNVEVTDKGDVPEGYKVSRKEKRNFPLILESPSPNQTSLYFCASSRRDLGNEKLFFGSGTQLSVL.

In its sample, this clonotype was seen many times. V usage is TRBV12-3 or TRBV12-4 and J usage is TRBJ2-3; 12 nucleotides align to TRBD2. V trimming: 6 bases; J trimming: 5 bases; junction bases outside the gene matches: 9. The CDR3 spans 16 residues. CDR3 amino acids: CASSPTSGRLVDTQYF. CDR3 in DNA: TGTGCCAGCAGCCCGACTAGCGGGAGACTGGTAGATACGCAGTATTTT.

This clonotype came up many times. The genes are TRBV20-1 and TRBJ2-7; 9 bases align to TRBD1. Germline V CDR1 and CDR2: DFQATT, SNEGSKA (reference sequence). The CDR3 covers 16 residues. V lost 0 bases, J lost 3 bases, and 9 bases stayed unmatched. The CDR3 region is CSARDKDRGTFYEQYF. The CDR3 DNA reads as TGCAGTGCTAGAGATAAGGACAGGGGTACTTTCTACGAGCAGTACTTC.